The 24 T cell receptor beta chains below were found in one sample sequenced in a study of blood T cells in healthy people across ages. With a J-beta primer mix and a sample-barcoded 5' primer, a second PCR ran about 7 to 12 cycles. Each CDR3 protein is one row after TCRdb ran MiXCR on the 5' RACE reads. The sample yields 750,000 to 950,000 distinct CDR3 sequences, roughly 26% seen once. The same data also contributed to another study, on T cells of mothers and their children.

The sequenced sample was blood. The receptor source for this set is a boy aged 5-17 years in good health.

This chain uses TRBV6-5 with TRBJ2-5; D is perhaps TRBD2 (7 bases). The germline CDR1 and CDR2 sequences are MNHEY and SVGAGI. Trimming took 2 bases from V and 7 from J, leaving 23 bases between them. CDR3 size: 17 residues. The CDR3 DNA is TGTGCCAGCAGTTACCCCTTAGAGGGGGGGAAATTAGGGACCCAGTACTTC. This sequence encodes CASSYPLEGGKLGTQYF.

This clonotype appeared a few times. V is TRBV6-1 and J is TRBJ2-1, with 8 bases identical to TRBD1. The germline V gene has CDR1 MNHNS and CDR2 SASEGT. The length of the CDR3 is 15 residues. The junction had 1 base not matched to a gene; V was cut back by 1 base and J by 2 bases. CDR3 nucleotide sequence: TGTGCCAGCAGTGAAGGGGGACAGGCCTACAATGAGCAGTTCTTC. Translating gives CASSEGGQAYNEQFF.

CDR3 in amino acids: CASSQSPGRDRANTQYF. DNA of the CDR3: TGCGCCAGCAGCCAATCCCCGGGGCGAGACAGGGCGAATACGCAGTATTTT. The rearrangement uses TRBV4-1 and TRBJ2-3; 7 bases agree with TRBD1. Unmatched junction bases numbered 15, after V lost 2 bases and J lost 7 bases. The CDR3 covers 17 residues. CDR1 is MGHRA and CDR2 is YSYEKL in the germline V gene.

CDR3: CASSPSGLKSNQPQHF. The CDR3 DNA reads as TGTGCCAGCAGTCCCTCGGGACTGAAGAGCAATCAGCCCCAGCATTTT. The rearrangement links TRBV6-5 to TRBJ1-5; TRBD1 might be the D (5 bases). The CDR3 consists of 16 residues. Germline assignment: CDR1 MNHEY and CDR2 SVGAGI. V lost 5 bases to trimming and J lost 1 base, with 15 bases between them.

The gene calls are TRBV20-1 and TRBJ2-4; TRBD1 or TRBD2 may be the D gene (6 bases each). The CDR3 sequence is 12 residues long. The germline V gene has CDR1 DFQATT and CDR2 SNEGSKA (reference sequence). V was cut by 4 bases and J by 6 bases, with 10 bases left in between. The CDR3 reads CSATRGGNIQYF. The CDR3 nucleotides are TGCAGTGCTACCAGGGGAGGAAACATTCAGTACTTC.

This clonotype was detected ten times or more. The J gene is TRBJ2-1, the V gene TRBV12-3 or TRBV12-4; tentatively, D is TRBD1 (6 bases). Trimming stripped 7 bases from V and 4 bases from J, with 11 bases between. The length of the CDR3 is 13 residues. The DNA of the CDR3 is TGTGCCAGCACCCGTCAGGGGTACAATGAGCAGTTCTTC. Translating it yields CASTRQGYNEQFF.

The gene calls are TRBV27 and TRBJ1-4, with D possibly TRBD1 on 6 matching bases. Germline loops: CDR1 MNHEY, CDR2 SMNVEV (reference sequence). V lost 5 bases and J 8 bases, leaving 21 bases between the germline ends. CDR3 length equals 16 residues. CDR3 in amino acids: CASSTLQGALREKLFF. The CDR3, as DNA: TGTGCCAGCAGTACTCTACAGGGAGCTTTAAGGGAAAAACTGTTTTTT.

There are a few counts of this clonotype. This chain connects TRBV4-1 to TRBJ1-3; the D gene is possibly TRBD1 (5 bases). Between the trimmed V and J ends, which lost 1 base and 4 bases, there was a span of 20 bases. Germline assignment: CDR1 MGHRA and CDR2 YSYEKL. CDR3 length: 18 amino acids. The CDR3 nucleotides are TGCGCCAGCAGCCAAGTTCCCCAGGGAGAAGGTATCGGAAACACCATATATTTT. Translation gives CASSQVPQGEGIGNTIYF.

V usage is TRBV5-1 and J usage is TRBJ2-5; TRBD1 or TRBD2 may be the D gene (6 bases each). The V and J ends lost 1 base and 5 bases respectively, with 12 bases between them. The CDR3 runs 14 residues. CDR1 and CDR2 from the germline V gene are SGHRS and YFSETQ. CDR3 protein: CASSLMGGGETQYF. CDR3 DNA sequence: TGCGCCAGCAGCTTGATGGGGGGCGGTGAGACCCAGTACTTC.

The DNA for the CDR3 is TGTGCCAGCAGCTTAAACGGGCAGGGGGAGCTGTTTTTT. This translates into CASSLNGQGELFF. J is TRBJ2-2 and V is TRBV7-3; D unresolved. This CDR3 spans 13 amino acids. V was shortened by 1 base and J by 8 bases, with 8 bases between the two germline ends. Per germline, CDR1 SGHTA and CDR2 FQGTGA.

Regarding this clonotype: The junction departs from germline at one end; a sequencing error may be responsible. The chain has TRBV12-3 or TRBV12-4 and TRBJ1-1; a weak D match, TRBD1 (5 bases). This CDR3 region has 15 residues. CDR3 DNA sequence: TGCGCCAGCAGTACTCGACAGAGGCCGAACACTGAAGCTTTCTTT. Amino acid sequence: CASSTRQRPNTEAFF.

V is TRBV12-5 and J is TRBJ1-2; perhaps TRBD1 as D (5 bases). Trimming shortened V by 3 bases and J by 0 bases, and 8 bases separated the two germline ends. This CDR3 has 14 amino acids. The germline V gene encodes CDR1 LGHNT and CDR2 FRNRAP. CDR3 sequence: CASGFRVTNYGYTF. CDR3 sequence (DNA): TGTGCTAGTGGTTTCAGGGTAACTAACTATGGCTACACCTTC.

V is TRBV9 and J is TRBJ2-7, with D perhaps matching TRBD1 (6 bases). CDR3 length: 13 amino acids. V lost 4 bases to trimming and J lost 4 bases, with 12 bases between them. Germline V lookup: CDR1 SGDLS, CDR2 YYNGEE. CDR3 amino acids: CASSRRTEYEQYF. Here the CDR3 DNA reads TGTGCCAGCAGCCGTAGGACAGAGTACGAGCAGTACTTC. Full variable domain (outside the CDR3, taken from reference TRBV9 and TRBJ2-7): DSGVTQTPKHLITATGQRVTLRCSPRSGDLSVYWYQQSLDQGLQFLIQYYNGEERAKGNILERFSAQQFPDLHSELNLSSLELGDSALYFCASSRRTEYEQYFGPGTRLTVT.

The chain couples TRBV6-2 or TRBV6-3 to TRBJ2-3; the match to TRBD1 covers 9 bases. In germline, CDR1 is MNHEY, CDR2 SVGEGT. Unmatched junction bases numbered 5, after V lost 2 bases and J lost 2 bases. The CDR3 extends over 16 amino acids. The CDR3 nucleotides are TGTGCCAGCAGTTACGGCGGGACAGGGTCCACAGATACGCAGTATTTT. It yields the protein CASSYGGTGSTDTQYF.

This chain links TRBV5-1 with TRBJ2-2; 7 bases are shared with TRBD2. This CDR3 spans 14 amino acids. Germline CDR1 SGHRS, CDR2 YFSETQ. Trimming cost V 0 bases and J 7 bases; bases outside gene matches: 3. CDR3 in amino acids: CASSLGLAYGELFF. CDR3 bases: TGCGCCAGCAGCTTGGGACTAGCTTACGGGGAGCTGTTTTTT.

J is TRBJ2-2 and V is TRBV12-3 or TRBV12-4, with 7 bases identical to TRBD2. The CDR3 length is 16 residues. Losses at the gene ends were 7 bases for V and 3 bases for J; bases not matched to a gene: 11. As DNA, the CDR3 is TGTGCCAGCACTCCGGGGGGACTAACCTACACCGGGGAGCTGTTTTTT. Translating it yields CASTPGGLTYTGELFF.

V and J are TRBV12-3 or TRBV12-4 and TRBJ2-1; tentatively, D is TRBD1 (5 bases). V was shortened by 6 bases and J by 4 bases, with 13 bases between the two germline ends. The CDR3 has 14 residues. In DNA, the CDR3 is TGTGCCAGCAGGGGGCTAGGGGAATACAATGAGCAGTTCTTC. Its translation is CASRGLGEYNEQFF.

This chain links TRBV7-3 with TRBJ1-1; 7 bases match TRBD1. The junction had 8 bases not matched to a gene; V was cut back by 6 bases and J by 7 bases. The CDR3 consists of 13 residues. Germline V gene data show CDR1 as SGHTA and CDR2 as FQGTGA. CDR3 in amino acids: CASSLQGLDEAFF. In DNA, the CDR3 is TGTGCCAGCAGTCTACAGGGGCTGGATGAAGCTTTCTTT.

This clonotype was counted only a few times. The gene calls are TRBV20-1 and TRBJ2-5, with D perhaps TRBD2 (6 bases). CDR1 DFQATT and CDR2 SNEGSKA come from the germline V gene (reference sequence). Trimming took 6 bases from V and 3 from J, leaving 23 bases between them. There are 16 residues in the CDR3. In nucleotides, the CDR3 is TGCAGTGCCCCGGGGGTGGCAGGCGGAATGAAAGAGACCCAGTACTTC. Its translation is CSAPGVAGGMKETQYF.

A word on this clonotype: One end of the junction is discordant with germline, which a read error may explain. The gene calls are TRBV5-1 and TRBJ2-6, with 7 bases that match TRBD1. CDR1 is SGHRS and CDR2 is YFSETQ in the germline V gene. This CDR3 is 16 amino acids long. The CDR3 coding sequence is TGTGCCAGCTCACCGGGACAGAGCTCTGGGGCCAACGTCCTGACTTTC. Translated: CASSPGQSSGANVLTF.

The gene calls are TRBV10-3 and TRBJ2-5; no clear D. From germline, CDR1 is ENHRY and CDR2 SYGVKD. The CDR3 spans 13 residues. V was clipped by 4 bases and J by 2 bases, with 8 bases between them. Written as DNA, the CDR3 is TGTGCCATCAGTGCTTCATTACAAGAGACCCAGTACTTC. Translating gives CAISASLQETQYF.

This clonotype has more than one count but fewer than ten. The chain joins TRBV28 to TRBJ2-5; TRBD1 agrees at 9 bases. CDR1 is MDHEN and CDR2 is SYDVKM in the germline V gene. Trimming cost V 6 bases and J 5 bases; bases outside gene matches: 13. This CDR3 region has 16 residues. The CDR3 sequence: CASRAYLGQGSETQYF. The CDR3 DNA reads TGTGCCAGCAGAGCCTACCTGGGACAGGGAAGCGAGACCCAGTACTTC. The whole variable domain, filled in from reference TRBV28 and TRBJ2-5, reads DVKVTQSSRYLVKRTGEKVFLECVQDMDHENMFWYRQDPGLGLRLIYFSYDVKMKEKGDIPEGYSVSREKKERFSLILESASTNQTSMYLCASRAYLGQGSETQYFGPGTRLLVL.

V and J are TRBV15 and TRBJ2-4; 7 bases line up with TRBD1. The CDR3 loop spans 18 amino acids. Germline CDR1 is LNHNV and CDR2 is YYDKDF (reference sequence). Trimming removed 0 bases from V and 0 bases from J; junction bases left unmatched: 8. CDR3 amino acids: CATSRDLGGSLAKNIQYF. DNA for the CDR3: TGTGCCACCAGCAGAGATTTAGGGGGCTCCCTAGCCAAAAACATTCAGTACTTC.

V usage is TRBV10-3 and J usage is TRBJ2-2, with D hard to call. Germline V gene sequence: CDR1 ENHRY, CDR2 SYGVKD. The CDR3 contains 11 residues. The V end was cut by 10 bases, the J end by 5 bases, with 8 bases between. The CDR3 nucleotides are TGTGCCACCAAGCTAACCGGGGAGCTGTTTTTT. It yields the protein CATKLTGELFF.